Below are 28 T cell receptor beta chains sequenced from a single sample in a study of blood T cell repertoires in COVID-19. This table comes from immunoSEQ multiplex PCR, and its TCRdb copy is limited to in-frame clones, with some not included. The sample records over 200,000 clones, approximately 91% being singletons. Sequenced sample: peripheral blood. These receptor sequences come from a human donor in a cohort sampled during active COVID-19.

This clone has just one count. Written as DNA, the CDR3 is TGTGCCAGCAGGCAGGAACGGACAGGGCTCTACGAGCAGTACTTC. Encoded protein: CASRQERTGLYEQYF. V usage is TRBV7-2 and J usage is TRBJ2-7, with 8 bases fitting TRBD1. Per germline, CDR1 SGHTA and CDR2 FQGNSA. The junction had 10 bases not matched to a gene; V was cut back by 6 bases and J by 3 bases. This CDR3 is 15 amino acids long.

This clone appeared once. The gene calls are TRBV6-2 or TRBV6-3 and TRBJ1-1; 7 nucleotides align to TRBD1. With 4 bases clipped from V and 4 bases from J, the junction kept 9 bases outside the gene matches. The CDR3 contains 15 residues. Germline V gives CDR1 MNHEY, CDR2 SVGEGT. For the CDR3, the DNA is TGTGCCAGCAGTTCACGGAAACAGGGGTCCACTGAAGCTTTCTTT. Its translation: CASSSRKQGSTEAFF.

This clone was recorded only once. The V and J genes are TRBV5-1 and TRBJ2-7; TRBD1 matches at 9 bases. Germline CDR1 and CDR2: SGHRS and YFSETQ. V lost 1 base, J lost 6 bases, and 8 bases stayed unmatched. The CDR3 spans 15 residues. CDR3 bases: TGCGCCAGCAGCTTGACCGGGACAGGGAGTCGCGAGCAGTACTTC. This gives the protein CASSLTGTGSREQYF.

The chain recombines TRBV4-1 with TRBJ2-1; 8 bases match TRBD1. CDR1 and CDR2 (germline): MGHRA, YSYEKL. V was pared by 1 base and J by 7 bases, with 18 bases of the junction left unmatched. This CDR3 is built from 19 residues. As DNA, the CDR3 is TGCGCCAGCAGCCAAGGAATCCACCCGTGGCAGGGGGCGCGAAATGAGCAGTTCTTC. Encoded protein: CASSQGIHPWQGARNEQFF.

The chain has TRBV5-6 and TRBJ1-1; D is unclear. The V end lost 2 bases, the J end lost 3 bases, and 11 bases lay between the germline ends. The CDR3 covers 14 residues. In germline, CDR1 is SGHDT, CDR2 YYEEEE. The CDR3 DNA follows: TGTGCCAGCAGCTTCGTTGGGCGGGACACTGAAGCTTTCTTT. Its translation is CASSFVGRDTEAFF.

The rearrangement joins TRBV6-1 to TRBJ1-5, with a weak D call TRBD1 (6 bases). The CDR3 consists of 16 residues. V shed 0 bases and J shed 7 bases, with 16 bases lying between them. The V gene's germline CDR1 is MNHNS and CDR2 SASEGT. The CDR3 DNA follows: TGTGCCAGCAGTGAAGCCCTAACAGGGCTAGGGCAGCCCCAGCATTTT. Its protein is CASSEALTGLGQPQHF.

The rearrangement uses TRBV27 and TRBJ1-6, with 7 positions matching TRBD1. J gave up 6 bases and V 7 bases, and 9 bases lay outside the gene matches. Per germline, CDR1 MNHEY and CDR2 SMNVEV (reference sequence). This CDR3 spans 15 amino acids. CDR3 coding DNA: TGTGCCAGCAACTTCGACAGGGCACTTAATTCACCCCTCCACTTT. Protein: CASNFDRALNSPLHF.

This clone has just one count. This chain joins TRBV11-2 and TRBJ1-2; 7 bases map to TRBD1. The CDR3 sequence is 19 residues long. Germline CDR1 is SGHAT and CDR2 is FQNNGV. The ends lost 3 bases at V and 4 bases at J; junction bases unmatched: 20. In DNA, the CDR3 is TGTGCCAGCAGCTTGGGGAAGTTAGGGGGCGAGGGAGAGGGCTATGGCTACACCTTC. Protein: CASSLGKLGGEGEGYGYTF.

This clone was recorded a few times. The rearrangement joins TRBV29-1 to TRBJ1-2; tentative D call: TRBD1 (5 bases). CDR3 length: 12 amino acids. Trimming removed 4 bases from V and 5 bases from J, with 11 bases in between. Germline CDR1 and CDR2: SQVTM and ANQGSEA. Here the CDR3 DNA reads TGCAGCGTTGTTACGGGGGTTTATGGCTACACCTTC. The encoded protein is CSVVTGVYGYTF.

The CDR3, as DNA: TGTGCCAGCAGCCCCCCAGTAGCGGGAGTTTTCGATGAGCAGTTCTTC. It translates to CASSPPVAGVFDEQFF. The chain is built from TRBV9 and TRBJ2-1; 9 bases are shared with TRBD2. J gave up 8 bases and V 4 bases, and 13 bases lay outside the gene matches. CDR1 and CDR2 (germline): SGDLS, YYNGEE. The length of the CDR3 is 16 residues.

This clone was counted only a few times. V and J are TRBV11-3 and TRBJ2-1; the match to TRBD2 covers 8 bases. The CDR3 contains 15 residues. V was pared by 6 bases and J by 0 bases, with 4 bases of the junction left unmatched. Germline CDR1 is SGHNT and CDR2 is YENEEA. The CDR3 DNA is TGTGCCAGCAGTTTCGGGGGGGTCTCCTACAATGAGCAGTTCTTC. Translation gives CASSFGGVSYNEQFF.

V usage is TRBV18 and J usage is TRBJ2-7; D is possibly TRBD1 (6 bases). This CDR3 is built from 13 residues. Germline V gene data show CDR1 as KGHSH and CDR2 as LQKENI. V was trimmed by 4 bases and J by 6 bases, leaving 13 bases between them. Here the CDR3 reads CASSLQGRGEQYF. In DNA, the CDR3 is TGTGCCAGCTCACTACAGGGCCGAGGCGAGCAGTACTTC.

The CDR3 reads CASSQDGLDYNEQFF. CDR3 nucleotides: TGTGCCAGCAGCCAAGACGGACTGGATTACAATGAGCAGTTCTTC. This chain joins TRBV4-2 and TRBJ2-1, with a possible D match to TRBD2 (5 bases). CDR1 and CDR2 (germline): LGHNA, YNFKEQ. V lost 0 bases, J lost 4 bases, and 10 bases lay in between. The CDR3 totals 15 residues.

J is TRBJ2-5 and V is TRBV10-3; 7 positions agree with TRBD1. The length of the CDR3 is 16 residues. In germline, CDR1 is ENHRY, CDR2 SYGVKD. V shed 1 base and J 1 base; nucleotides not matched to a gene: 6. The chain's CDR3 is CAISEFGPGGQETQYF. CDR3 in DNA: TGTGCCATCAGTGAGTTTGGTCCAGGGGGCCAAGAGACCCAGTACTTC.

The CDR3: CASSPPGQYSYEQYF. CDR3 DNA sequence: TGTGCCAGCAGTCCCCCAGGACAGTACTCCTACGAGCAGTACTTC. The chain links TRBV6-5 to TRBJ2-7; a weak D match, TRBD1 (6 bases). The V end lost 5 bases, the J end lost 0 bases, and 14 bases lay between the germline ends. The CDR3 runs 15 residues. Germline V gives CDR1 MNHEY, CDR2 SVGAGI.

The CDR3 loop is CASSQDRRVTIYF. The CDR3 DNA reads as TGCGCCAGCAGCCAAGATCGGCGGGTTACCATATATTTT. This rearrangement joins TRBV4-3 to TRBJ1-3; no clear D gene. Trimming took 0 bases from V and 10 from J, leaving 10 bases between them. The CDR3 is 13 residues long. CDR1 and CDR2 (germline): LGHNA, YSLEER.

The chain joins TRBV11-2 to TRBJ2-7; D is unclear. Germline V gene sequence: CDR1 SGHAT, CDR2 FQNNGV. There are 13 residues in the CDR3. V was clipped by 5 bases and J by 5 bases, with 13 bases between them. The CDR3 DNA reads as TGTGCCAGCAGCCAGTTAAGCGTCAACGAGCAGTACTTC. Translation gives CASSQLSVNEQYF.

The chain's CDR3 is CAGLAGGRDNEQFF. In DNA, the CDR3 is TGTGCCGGGTTAGCGGGGGGGCGCGACAATGAGCAGTTCTTC. This chain links TRBV6-5 with TRBJ2-1, with TRBD2 matching 11 bases. With 11 bases clipped from V and 5 bases from J, the junction kept 8 bases outside the gene matches. CDR3 length: 14 amino acids. Germline CDR1 and CDR2: MNHEY and SVGAGI.

The chain carries TRBV6-5 and TRBJ1-4; maybe TRBD1 (6 bases). Trimming pared 6 bases from V and 7 bases from J, leaving 18 bases between. CDR3 length: 15 residues. Germline CDR1 reads MNHEY; CDR2 reads SVGAGI. CDR3 sequence: CASSQDSGAGEKLFF. Here the CDR3 DNA reads TGTGCCAGCAGCCAGGACTCAGGGGCCGGTGAAAAACTGTTTTTT.

This chain joins TRBV5-1 and TRBJ2-1; TRBD2 matches at 8 bases. Germline CDR1 and CDR2: SGHRS and YFSETQ. The junction had 12 bases not matched to a gene; V was cut back by 2 bases and J by 2 bases. CDR3 length equals 18 residues. CDR3 sequence: CASSFLGPSGGPYNEQFF. The CDR3 nucleotides read TGCGCCAGCAGCTTCCTTGGTCCCAGCGGGGGCCCCTACAATGAGCAGTTCTTC.

This clone turned up a few times. The chain couples TRBV10-1 to TRBJ2-1; TRBD2 matches at 12 bases. The CDR3 contains 13 residues. Trimming removed 8 bases from V and 7 bases from J; junction bases left unmatched: 3. Germline CDR1 reads WNHNN; CDR2 reads SYGVQD (reference sequence). The CDR3 region has the DNA TGCGCCAGCGGCCTAGCGGGGGGGAATGAGCAGTTCTTC. It codes for CASGLAGGNEQFF.

The count of this clone is one. The V gene is TRBV5-1, the J gene TRBJ2-7; 11 nucleotides align to TRBD1. J gave up 6 bases and V 0 bases, and 5 bases lay outside the gene matches. The CDR3 extends over 15 amino acids. CDR1 is SGHRS, CDR2 YFSETQ, per germline. CDR3 DNA: TGCGCCAGCAGCTTGGCGGGACAGGGGGGCTCCGAGCAGTACTTC. Amino acids: CASSLAGQGGSEQYF.

In its sample, this clone was seen a few times. The chain uses TRBV19 and TRBJ2-1, with D unclear. CDR3 length equals 10 residues. V lost 5 bases, J lost 7 bases, and 3 bases lay in between. Per germline, CDR1 LNHDA and CDR2 SQIVND (reference sequence). The CDR3 region is CASSPNEQFF. CDR3 coding DNA: TGTGCCAGTAGTCCAAATGAGCAGTTCTTC. Complete variable domain (other parts from reference TRBV19 and TRBJ2-1): DGGITQSPKYLFRKEGQNVTLSCEQNLNHDAMYWYRQDPGQGLRLIYYSQIVNDFQKGDIAEGYSVSREKKESFPLTVTSAQKNPTAFYLCASSPNEQFFGPGTRLTVL.

The V and J genes are TRBV7-2 and TRBJ2-7; possible D gene TRBD1, 6 bases. The V end lost 5 bases, the J end lost 2 bases, and 13 bases lay between the germline ends. This CDR3 region has 14 residues. Germline values: CDR1 SGHTA, CDR2 FQGNSA. For the CDR3, the DNA is TGTGCCAGCAGCCGGCTGACAGGAACCTACGAGCAGTACTTC. This sequence encodes CASSRLTGTYEQYF.

The chain uses TRBV19 and TRBJ2-1, with D possibly TRBD1 on 6 matching bases. The germline gives CDR1 LNHDA, CDR2 SQIVND (reference sequence). With 5 bases removed from V and 0 bases from J, the gap between germline ends came to 11 bases. The CDR3 has 15 residues. The CDR3 sequence is CASSAGQSSYNEQFF. CDR3 in DNA: TGTGCCAGTAGTGCCGGACAGAGCTCCTACAATGAGCAGTTCTTC.

This chain connects TRBV27 to TRBJ2-2; D gene unclear. The CDR3 has 13 amino acids. CDR1 is MNHEY and CDR2 is SMNVEV in the germline V gene (reference sequence). Trimming left V 5 bases short and J 3 bases short, with 7 bases between. CDR3 protein: CASSPEYTGELFF. The CDR3 region has the DNA TGTGCCAGCAGTCCTGAGTACACCGGGGAGCTGTTTTTT.

With respect to this clone: Distinct nucleotide sequences in the sample also encode this CDR3. This chain connects TRBV5-1 to TRBJ2-5; 8 nucleotides line up with TRBD1. V was clipped by 1 base and J by 5 bases; unmatched bases: 4. The CDR3 consists of 14 residues. Germline loops: CDR1 SGHRS, CDR2 YFSETQ. The CDR3 coding sequence is TGCGCCAGCAGCTTGACAGGGGGTCAGGAGACCCAGTACTTC. This sequence encodes CASSLTGGQETQYF.

V usage is TRBV5-1 and J usage is TRBJ2-5, with D possibly matching TRBD2 (6 bases). V dropped 0 bases and J dropped 0 bases, with 15 bases sitting between them. Germline V lookup: CDR1 SGHRS, CDR2 YFSETQ. CDR3 length: 17 amino acids. CDR3 nucleotide sequence: TGCGCCAGCAGCTTGGGACTAGTCCTGGGGTACCAAGAGACCCAGTACTTC. It yields the protein CASSLGLVLGYQETQYF. Combining the CDR3 with reference TRBV5-1 and TRBJ2-5 gives the whole variable domain KAGVTQTPRYLIKTRGQQVTLSCSPISGHRSVSWYQQTPGQGLQFLFEYFSETQRNKGNFPGRFSGRQFSNSRSEMNVSTLELGDSALYLCASSLGLVLGYQETQYFGPGTRLLVL.